The T cell receptor beta chain under discussion was sequenced for a study of vaccination and CD4 T cells after COVID-19. Study background: Investigators stimulated cells with overlapping spike peptides drawn from SARS-CoV-2, HCoV-NL63, HCoV-OC43 and HCoV-229E.

Study findings and constraints: Spike mono-reactivity was found in 304 of the 307 vaccine-specific clones identified in convalescent patients.

Oncomine TCR Beta short-read sequencing was applied to DNA from cultured CD4+ T cells. One entry per CDR3 protein, called by TCRdb with MiXCR from the PCR reads. This table holds more than 4,500 distinct CDR3 sequences, 40% found once. Treatment noted: roughly 11-day PBMC culture with coronavirus spike peptide pools or control peptides (ViraFEST assay). Via ViraFEST, peptide pools expanded antigen-specific T cells before TCR sequencing. It was after roughly ten days of culture that CD4+ T cells were isolated by negative selection. The junction had 12 bases not matched to a gene; V was cut back by 0 bases and J by 4 bases. The CDR3 loop spans 17 amino acids. Germline V CDR1 and CDR2: LGHNA, YNFKEQ. Of note for this clonotype: The antigen is unknown.

The sequence was collected from a human donor who had recovered from COVID-19. The gene calls are TRBV4-2 and TRBJ2-7; 7 bases map to TRBD1. Sequences were obtained from CD4+ T cells from blood, cultured in vitro. The chain's CDR3 is CASSQDAGPGGSYEQYF. CDR3 bases: TGTGCCAGCAGCCAAGATGCCGGGCCAGGGGGTTCATACGAGCAGTACTTC.